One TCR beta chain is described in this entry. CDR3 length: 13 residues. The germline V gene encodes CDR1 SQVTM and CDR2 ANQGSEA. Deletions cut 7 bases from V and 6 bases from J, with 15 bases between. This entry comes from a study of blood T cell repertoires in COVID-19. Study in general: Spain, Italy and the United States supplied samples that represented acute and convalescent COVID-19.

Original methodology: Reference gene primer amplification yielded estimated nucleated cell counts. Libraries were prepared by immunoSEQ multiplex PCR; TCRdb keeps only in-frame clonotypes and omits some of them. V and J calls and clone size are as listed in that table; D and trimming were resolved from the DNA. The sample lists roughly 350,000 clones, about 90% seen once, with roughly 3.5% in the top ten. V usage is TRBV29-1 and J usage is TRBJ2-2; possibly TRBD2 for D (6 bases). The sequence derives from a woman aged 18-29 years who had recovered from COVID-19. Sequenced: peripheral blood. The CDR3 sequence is CSAGTSQAGELFF. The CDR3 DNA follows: TGCAGCGCCGGGACTTCCCAGGCCGGGGAGCTGTTTTTT.